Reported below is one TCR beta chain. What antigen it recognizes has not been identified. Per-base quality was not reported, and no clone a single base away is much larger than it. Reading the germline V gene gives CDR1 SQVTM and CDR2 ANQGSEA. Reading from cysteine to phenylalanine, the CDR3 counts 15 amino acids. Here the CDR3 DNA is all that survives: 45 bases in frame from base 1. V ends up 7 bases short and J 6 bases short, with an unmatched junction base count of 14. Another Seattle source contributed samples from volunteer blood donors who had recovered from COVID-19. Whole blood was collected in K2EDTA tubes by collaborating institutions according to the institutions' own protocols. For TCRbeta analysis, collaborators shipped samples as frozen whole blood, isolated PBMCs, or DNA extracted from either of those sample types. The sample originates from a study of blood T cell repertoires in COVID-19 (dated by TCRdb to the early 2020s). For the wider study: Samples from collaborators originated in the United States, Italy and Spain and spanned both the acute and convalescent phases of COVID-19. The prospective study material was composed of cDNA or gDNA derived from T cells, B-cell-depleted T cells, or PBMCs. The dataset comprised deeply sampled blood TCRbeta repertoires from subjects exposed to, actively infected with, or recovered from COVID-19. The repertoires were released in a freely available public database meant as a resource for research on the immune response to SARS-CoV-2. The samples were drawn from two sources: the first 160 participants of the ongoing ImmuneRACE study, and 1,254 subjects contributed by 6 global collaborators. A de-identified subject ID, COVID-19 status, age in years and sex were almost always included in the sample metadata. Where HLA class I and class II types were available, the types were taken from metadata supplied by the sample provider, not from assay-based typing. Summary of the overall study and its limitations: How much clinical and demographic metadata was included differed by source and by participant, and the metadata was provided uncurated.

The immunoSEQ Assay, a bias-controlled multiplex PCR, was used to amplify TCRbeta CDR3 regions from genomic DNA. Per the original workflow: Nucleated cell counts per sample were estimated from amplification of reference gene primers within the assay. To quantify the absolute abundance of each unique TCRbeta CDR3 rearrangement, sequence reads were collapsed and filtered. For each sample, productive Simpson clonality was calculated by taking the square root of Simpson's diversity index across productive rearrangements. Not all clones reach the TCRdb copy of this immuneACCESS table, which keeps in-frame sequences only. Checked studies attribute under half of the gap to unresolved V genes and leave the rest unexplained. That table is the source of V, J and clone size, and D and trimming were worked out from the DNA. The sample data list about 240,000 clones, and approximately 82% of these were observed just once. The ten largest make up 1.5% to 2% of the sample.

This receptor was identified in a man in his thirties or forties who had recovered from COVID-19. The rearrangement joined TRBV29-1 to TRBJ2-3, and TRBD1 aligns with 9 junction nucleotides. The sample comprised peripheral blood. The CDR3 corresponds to CSAWDRALLGDTQYF. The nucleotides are TGCAGCGCTTGGGACAGGGCATTACTTGGGGATACGCAGTATTTT.